The 5 T cell receptor beta chains given below trace back to one sample, sequenced in a study of T cell responses to AZD1222 COVID-19 vaccine. Clones were read by immunoSEQ multiplex PCR, and TCRdb kept only the in-frame ones, dropping some. Of some 250,000 clones in the sample, 90% to 95% are singletons; the top ten hold 0.5% to 0.7%. The starting material was peripheral blood, obtained 28 days after the second AZD1222 dose. The receptor source for this set is an adult who received the AZD1222 COVID-19 vaccine.

Regarding this clone: Other nucleotide sequences from this sample produce the same CDR3. The V gene is TRBV28, the J gene TRBJ2-7; D might be TRBD2 (6 bases). Germline V gives CDR1 MDHEN, CDR2 SYDVKM. The V and J ends lost 6 bases and 3 bases respectively, with 9 bases between them. The CDR3 runs to 12 residues. The CDR3 reads CASSLRGYEQYF. As DNA, the CDR3 is TGTGCCAGCAGCCTGCGGGGCTACGAGCAGTACTTC.

The rearrangement joins TRBV19 to TRBJ2-7, with 10 bases identical to TRBD2. V lost 3 bases, J lost 6 bases, and 11 bases stayed unmatched. The CDR3 has 16 amino acids. Germline CDR1 is LNHDA and CDR2 is SQIVND (reference sequence). The CDR3: CASSMWRTSGAVEQYF. CDR3 DNA sequence: TGTGCCAGTAGTATGTGGAGGACTAGCGGCGCGGTCGAGCAGTACTTC.

CDR3 in DNA: TGTGCCAGCAGCCAAGCTAAACATGCTCTGGGAGGCTACGAGCAGTACTTC. Its translation: CASSQAKHALGGYEQYF. V and J are TRBV14 and TRBJ2-7; D perhaps matches TRBD2 (6 bases). The CDR3 sequence is 17 residues long. Between the trimmed V and J ends, which lost 1 base and 3 bases, there was a span of 19 bases. Germline CDR1 SGHDN, CDR2 FVKESK.

CDR3 in amino acids: CASSLQQVNGNTIYF. The CDR3 DNA follows: TGTGCCAGCAGCCTGCAACAGGTTAATGGAAACACCATATATTTT. The chain joins TRBV5-6 to TRBJ1-3, with a weak D call TRBD1 (5 bases). Germline values: CDR1 SGHDT, CDR2 YYEEEE. V lost 4 bases, J lost 3 bases, and 14 bases lay in between. The CDR3 has 15 residues. Full variable domain (outside the CDR3, taken from reference TRBV5-6 and TRBJ1-3): DAGVTQSPTHLIKTRGQQVTLRCSPKSGHDTVSWYQQALGQGPQFIFQYYEEEERQRGNFPDRFSGHQFPNYSSELNVNALLLGDSALYLCASSLQQVNGNTIYFGEGSWLTVV.

The chain is built from TRBV5-1 and TRBJ2-1; the match to TRBD2 covers 10 bases. Germline trimming cut 4 bases from V and 6 bases from J; bases unmatched to any gene: 4. Per the germline V gene, CDR1 is SGHRS and CDR2 is YFSETQ. The CDR3 is 14 amino acids. DNA of the CDR3: TGCGCCAGCAGCCACCCTAGCGGGAGCAATGAGCAGTTCTTC. This translates into CASSHPSGSNEQFF.